This T cell receptor (beta chain) derives from a study of T cell repertoires in cytomegalovirus infection. Study background: An indication of both CMV infection and matching HLA type came from public TCR beta signatures. General study points: In two of eight donors, the top clonotype was HLA-C-restricted CMV-specific.

TCRdb fed the reads into MiXCR, producing one record per CDR3 protein. The repertoire holds 350,000 to 450,000 distinct CDR3 sequences, with approximately 18% as singletons. V lost 7 bases and J 0 bases, leaving 24 bases between the germline ends. In germline, CDR1 is MNHEY, CDR2 SMNVEV (reference sequence). This CDR3 region has 18 residues. This clonotype came up a few times. Its antigen is unidentified. The V gene is TRBV27, the J gene TRBJ2-5; D remains unclear. The sequence was collected from a human donor in good health (CMV status not recorded). Some clones in this sample may be carry-over from other donors' samples. The sequenced material came from PBMCs. The CDR3 here is CASTDPRVTPWYQETQYF. DNA for the CDR3: TGTGCCAGCACCGACCCCCGAGTAACGCCTTGGTACCAAGAGACCCAGTACTTC.